Shown below are 27 T cell receptor beta chains from a single sample sequenced in a study of metastatic and nonmetastatic thyroid tumors. TCRdb re-called clones via MiXCR from the PCR reads. Seen here are roughly 9,200 clones, roughly 14% observed once, and the top ten hold more than 5.5%. Until they underwent thyroid surgery, no patient had received any treatment. Sequenced input: blood. The receptor set was obtained from a female donor with papillary thyroid cancer or a benign thyroid nodule (not recorded which). Some clones in this sample may be carry-over from other donors' samples.

The CDR3 spells CASSQGRALSQYF. DNA for the CDR3: TGTGCCAGCAGCCAGGGCAGGGCGTTGTCCCAGTACTTC. This chain links TRBV7-2 with TRBJ2-5; TRBD1 might be the D (5 bases). Germline lookup yields CDR1 SGHTA and CDR2 FQGNSA. The CDR3 sequence is 13 residues long. Trimming cost V 5 bases and J 9 bases, with 16 bases left between them.

The chain employs TRBV6-2 or TRBV6-3 and TRBJ2-7; 7 positions agree with TRBD1. The CDR3 extends over 15 amino acids. Per germline, CDR1 MNHEY and CDR2 SVGEGT. The V and J ends lost 6 bases and 7 bases, in that order; junction bases with no gene match: 15. CDR3 nucleotide sequence: TGTGCCAGCAGGCCCCCCCCAGGGGGTCGTGGGGAGCAGTACTTC. This sequence encodes CASRPPPGGRGEQYF.

The table lists this clone with many counts. The chain combines TRBV18 with TRBJ1-2; no clear D. The CDR3 length is 12 residues. Per germline, CDR1 KGHSH and CDR2 LQKENI. V was clipped by 2 bases and J by 4 bases, with 5 bases between them. The CDR3 region has the DNA TGTGCCAGCTCACCAGGATTCTATGGCTACACCTTC. Its protein is CASSPGFYGYTF.

This clone was observed many times. The J gene is TRBJ2-6, the V gene TRBV7-9; possible D gene TRBD2, 6 bases. Germline assignment: CDR1 SEHNR and CDR2 FQNEAQ (reference sequence). This CDR3 has 15 amino acids. V dropped 1 base and J dropped 3 bases, with 7 bases sitting between them. The CDR3 protein is CASSLGGGGANVLTF. In DNA, the CDR3 is TGTGCCAGCAGCTTAGGGGGAGGTGGGGCCAACGTCCTGACTTTC.

This clone was picked up a small number of times. This rearrangement joins TRBV2 to TRBJ2-2; 10 nucleotides agree with TRBD2. Germline assignment: CDR1 SNHLY and CDR2 FYNNEI. J lost 7 bases, V lost 7 bases, and 9 bases had no gene match. CDR3 length: 15 amino acids. The DNA for the CDR3 is TGTGCCAGCACCTTTAGCGGGGGGTCGGTCGGGGAGCTGTTTTTT. Translating it yields CASTFSGGSVGELFF.

In this sample, this clone is medium-sized (0.01 to 0.1%). The chain couples TRBV6-1 to TRBJ1-2; 9 nucleotides agree with TRBD1. Germline V gene data show CDR1 as MNHNS and CDR2 as SASEGT. With V trimmed by 4 bases and J by 4 bases, 10 bases remained unmatched. The CDR3 spans 16 residues. CDR3 DNA: TGTGCCAGCAGTGTGGGGGACAGGGTAAAGGCCTATGGCTACACCTTC. The encoded protein is CASSVGDRVKAYGYTF.

This clone has a count of ten or more. This chain uses TRBV11-3 with TRBJ2-1, with 8 nucleotides matching TRBD1. Germline trimming cut 5 bases from V and 12 bases from J; bases unmatched to any gene: 15. This CDR3 comprises 15 residues. In germline, CDR1 is SGHNT, CDR2 YENEEA. CDR3 coding DNA: TGTGCCAGCAGCATACTCCCGAGACAGGGGAGTTGGCAGTTCTTC. It yields the protein CASSILPRQGSWQFF. The complete variable domain, with remaining parts taken from reference TRBV11-3 and TRBJ2-1, reads EAGVVQSPRYKIIEKKQPVAFWCNPISGHNTLYWYLQNLGQGPELLIRYENEEAVDDSQLPKDRFSAERLKGVDSTLKIQPAELGDSAVYLCASSILPRQGSWQFFGPGTRLTVL.

This clone came up many times. This rearrangement joins TRBV2 to TRBJ1-5; TRBD1 aligns across 8 bases. V trimming: 5 bases; J trimming: 3 bases; junction bases outside the gene matches: 6. CDR1 SNHLY and CDR2 FYNNEI come from the germline V gene. The CDR3 is 15 residues long. The CDR3: CASSRGQGSNQPQHF. Here the CDR3 DNA reads TGTGCCAGCAGTCGAGGACAGGGATCCAATCAGCCCCAGCATTTT.

This clone was seen a few times. A junction boundary mismatches the germline segment, possibly from a read error. This chain joins TRBV12-3 or TRBV12-4 and TRBJ1-1; the D is unclear. This CDR3 spans 14 amino acids. CDR3 sequence (DNA): TGTGCCAGCATTTTAGACTCCTGGGTCACTGAAGCTTTCTTT. Amino acids: CASILDSWVTEAFF.

V is TRBV4-3 and J is TRBJ1-4; 11 nucleotides align to TRBD1. From germline, CDR1 is LGHNA and CDR2 YSLEER. The CDR3 length is 14 residues. The V gene end was trimmed by 4 bases and the J gene end by 7 bases; junction bases not matched to a gene: 2. CDR3 amino acids: CASSPGTGGEKLFF. The CDR3 DNA is TGCGCCAGCAGCCCCGGGACAGGGGGTGAAAAACTGTTTTTT.

This clone is deemed medium-sized. The genes are TRBV28 and TRBJ2-3, with TRBD1 as a possible D gene (6 bases). V was clipped by 4 bases and J by 1 base, with 15 bases between them. CDR1 is MDHEN and CDR2 is SYDVKM in the germline V gene. This CDR3 spans 16 amino acids. In DNA form, the CDR3 reads TGTGCCAGCAGTTCCCCCGGGGCAGGGGGCACAGATACGCAGTATTTT. Amino acid sequence: CASSSPGAGGTDTQYF.

This clone was seen repeatedly, ten times or more. This chain uses TRBV7-9 with TRBJ1-6; D might be TRBD1 (6 bases). The CDR3 spans 16 residues. The germline V and J ends were trimmed by 5 bases and 5 bases, with 16 bases remaining between them. Germline values: CDR1 SEHNR, CDR2 FQNEAQ (reference sequence). The CDR3: CASSPGSGDDNSPLHF. The DNA for the CDR3 is TGTGCCAGCAGCCCAGGGTCAGGGGATGATAATTCACCCCTCCACTTT.

This clone was recorded many times. The same CDR3 also results from other DNA sequences found in this sample. The rearrangement links TRBV30 to TRBJ2-5; D may be TRBD1 (6 bases). V lost 1 base to trimming and J lost 5 bases, with 20 bases between them. The CDR3 runs 16 residues. Germline CDR1 reads GTSNPN; CDR2 reads SVGIG (reference sequence). The CDR3 DNA reads as TGTGCCTGGAGTGCTTCACCTGGGGGCTCGAGGGAGACCCAGTACTTC. It encodes CAWSASPGGSRETQYF.

The chain couples TRBV6-2 or TRBV6-3 to TRBJ2-5; no clear D. Germline values: CDR1 MNHEY, CDR2 SVGEGT. The CDR3 is made up of 11 amino acids. V lost 6 bases, J lost 5 bases, and 7 bases lay in between. CDR3 bases: TGTGCCAGCAGAGCTTTTGAGACCCAGTACTTC. Protein: CASRAFETQYF.

This clone qualifies as medium-sized (0.01 to 0.1%). The chain uses TRBV28 and TRBJ1-4; 10 positions match TRBD1. The CDR3 totals 15 residues. CDR1 is MDHEN, CDR2 SYDVKM, per germline. The junction had 0 bases not matched to a gene; V was cut back by 2 bases and J by 3 bases. The CDR3 bases are TGTGCCAGCAGTTTAGGACAGGGGGCTAATGAAAAACTGTTTTTT. Translating it yields CASSLGQGANEKLFF.

This sequence joins TRBV7-9 and TRBJ2-5; D is undetermined. Germline loops: CDR1 SEHNR, CDR2 FQNEAQ (reference sequence). The CDR3 is made up of 17 amino acids. V lost 5 bases and J lost 5, with 24 bases in between. The CDR3 DNA reads TGTGCCAGCAGCCCTCAGGCCCGCGGTTTTTACTGGGAGACCCAGTACTTC. Its protein product is CASSPQARGFYWETQYF.

By sample share, this clone is medium-sized (0.01 to 0.1%). Other DNA sequences in this specimen translate into the identical CDR3. V is TRBV6-1 and J is TRBJ1-1; 12 nucleotides agree with TRBD1. The CDR3 sequence is 14 residues long. V was clipped by 6 bases and J by 5 bases; unmatched bases: 4. Per germline, CDR1 MNHNS and CDR2 SASEGT. CDR3 sequence (DNA): TGTGCCAGCAGCTTGGGACAGGGGGCTACTGAAGCTTTCTTT. Amino acids: CASSLGQGATEAFF.

By share, this clone counts as medium-sized. This chain joins TRBV6-1 and TRBJ2-2; TRBD1 is a possible D gene (5 bases). V lost 7 bases and J 0 bases, leaving 18 bases between the germline ends. This CDR3 region has 17 residues. CDR1 is MNHNS and CDR2 is SASEGT in the germline V gene. The DNA of the CDR3 is TGTGCCAGCATCAAATCCCTAAGGGGTACGAACACCGGGGAGCTGTTTTTT. This translates into CASIKSLRGTNTGELFF.

Sample share makes this clone medium-sized. The chain uses TRBV27 and TRBJ1-1; 10 bases agree with TRBD1. Germline V CDR1 and CDR2: MNHEY, SMNVEV (reference sequence). Trimming at V came to 6 bases and at J to 5 bases, leaving 12 bases not matched to a gene. This CDR3 contains 16 residues. CDR3 sequence (DNA): TGTGCCAGCAGCTCGAAGGGGACAGGGGTTGCGACTGAAGCTTTCTTT. The encoded protein is CASSSKGTGVATEAFF.

This clone showed up many times. Distinct nucleotide sequences in the sample also encode this CDR3. The gene calls are TRBV18 and TRBJ2-5; perhaps TRBD1 as D (6 bases). V dropped 6 bases and J dropped 3 bases, with 14 bases sitting between them. The CDR3 spans 14 residues. Germline CDR1 reads KGHSH; CDR2 reads LQKENI. The CDR3 coding sequence is TGTGCCAGCTCGCCGTTAGGACAGAAAGAGACCCAGTACTTC. Translating it yields CASSPLGQKETQYF.

The V and J genes are TRBV2 and TRBJ1-2, with 7 positions matching TRBD1. The CDR3 contains 13 residues. Germline V gene lookup returns CDR1 SNHLY and CDR2 FYNNEI. Germline trimming cut 2 bases from V and 7 bases from J; bases unmatched to any gene: 4. CDR3 bases: TGTGCCAGCAGTGAATTAGGGGGCGGTGGCTACACCTTC. It codes for CASSELGGGGYTF.

Relative to its sample, this clone is medium-sized. V is TRBV24-1 and J is TRBJ1-2; D remains unclear. Germline V gene lookup returns CDR1 KGHDR and CDR2 SFDVKD. Trimming removed 1 base at V and 8 bases at J, with 16 bases between. CDR3 length: 15 amino acids. CDR3 residues: CATSDFPYRPRGYTF. The CDR3 DNA reads TGTGCCACCAGTGATTTTCCCTATAGGCCGAGGGGCTACACCTTC.

This clone occurred many times. This chain uses TRBV11-2 with TRBJ2-5; TRBD2 aligns across 11 bases. Germline V CDR1 and CDR2: SGHAT, FQNNGV. V dropped 0 bases and J dropped 5; count of bases not matched to a gene: 5. The CDR3 is made up of 16 amino acids. CDR3 residues: CASSLELAGGPETQYF. The CDR3 nucleotides are TGTGCCAGCAGCTTAGAGCTAGCGGGAGGTCCCGAGACCCAGTACTTC.

This clone has a count of ten or more. One base away lies a much larger clone, so this may be a sequencing read error. V is TRBV13 and J is TRBJ1-2; TRBD1 is a possible D gene (5 bases). CDR1 PRHDT and CDR2 FYEKMQ come from the germline V gene (reference sequence). The CDR3 is made up of 15 amino acids. With 3 bases removed from V and 2 bases from J, the gap between germline ends came to 13 bases. The CDR3 reads CASSLGGKGNYGYTF. The CDR3 DNA follows: TGTGCCAGCAGCTTGGGTGGGAAGGGGAACTATGGCTACACCTTC.

This clone is labeled as medium-sized. This sample includes further DNA sequences coding for the same CDR3. The V and J genes are TRBV7-9 and TRBJ2-1; 9 bases match TRBD2. There are 16 residues in the CDR3. Per germline, CDR1 SEHNR and CDR2 FQNEAQ (reference sequence). Trimming cost V 0 bases and J 0 bases; bases outside gene matches: 0. The CDR3 protein is CASSLARGGSYNEQFF. The CDR3 bases are TGTGCCAGCAGCTTAGCGCGGGGGGGCTCCTACAATGAGCAGTTCTTC.

This clone was found many times. Other DNA variants within this sample encode the same CDR3. The genes are TRBV5-8 and TRBJ2-1; 8 nucleotides match TRBD1. V was pared by 0 bases and J by 4 bases, with 3 bases of the junction left unmatched. Germline V gene lookup returns CDR1 SGHTS and CDR2 YDEGEE. The CDR3 is 15 residues long. CDR3 sequence: CASSLGTGRYNEQFF. DNA for the CDR3: TGTGCCAGCAGCTTGGGGACAGGGAGGTACAATGAGCAGTTCTTC. Full variable domain (outside the CDR3, taken from reference TRBV5-8 and TRBJ2-1): EAGVTQSPTHLIKTRGQQATLRCSPISGHTSVYWYQQALGLGLQFLLWYDEGEERNRGNFPPRFSGRQFPNYSSELNVNALELEDSALYLCASSLGTGRYNEQFFGPGTRLTVL.

This clone rates as medium-sized (0.01 to 0.1%). The chain employs TRBV12-3 or TRBV12-4 and TRBJ1-1, with D possibly TRBD1 on 5 matching bases. The CDR3 contains 17 residues. Between the trimmed V and J ends, which lost 3 bases and 0 bases, there was a span of 17 bases. For the CDR3, the DNA is TGTGCCAGCAGTTTTTCGACAGAAGTATCCATGAACACTGAAGCTTTCTTT. Protein sequence: CASSFSTEVSMNTEAFF.